One sample yielded the 2 T cell receptor beta chains listed below, sequenced in a study of T cell responses to AZD1222 COVID-19 vaccine. Sequencing was performed with immunoSEQ multiplex PCR; in TCRdb, only in-frame clones are kept and a portion is missing. The sample lists around 150,000 clones; around 94% were seen once. The input for sequencing was peripheral blood, taken on day 0 of AZD1222 vaccination. The receptors shown here come from an adult in good health.

The chain is built from TRBV28 and TRBJ2-1; D might be TRBD1 or TRBD2, each matching 5 bases. The V gene's germline CDR1 is MDHEN and CDR2 SYDVKM. The CDR3 is made up of 12 amino acids. V lost 6 bases, J lost 5 bases, and 8 bases lay in between. The CDR3, as DNA: TGTGCCAGCAGCCGGGACCACAATGAGCAGTTCTTC. Translated, it gives CASSRDHNEQFF.

The rearrangement links TRBV10-3 to TRBJ1-3; 7 nucleotides align to TRBD1. Germline CDR1 reads ENHRY; CDR2 reads SYGVKD. The CDR3 is 14 amino acids. V shed 6 bases, J shed 4 bases, and the junction held 6 bases outside the gene matches. CDR3 nucleotide sequence: TGTGCCATCAGACAGACAGGGAACGGAAACACCATATATTTT. The encoded protein is CAIRQTGNGNTIYF.